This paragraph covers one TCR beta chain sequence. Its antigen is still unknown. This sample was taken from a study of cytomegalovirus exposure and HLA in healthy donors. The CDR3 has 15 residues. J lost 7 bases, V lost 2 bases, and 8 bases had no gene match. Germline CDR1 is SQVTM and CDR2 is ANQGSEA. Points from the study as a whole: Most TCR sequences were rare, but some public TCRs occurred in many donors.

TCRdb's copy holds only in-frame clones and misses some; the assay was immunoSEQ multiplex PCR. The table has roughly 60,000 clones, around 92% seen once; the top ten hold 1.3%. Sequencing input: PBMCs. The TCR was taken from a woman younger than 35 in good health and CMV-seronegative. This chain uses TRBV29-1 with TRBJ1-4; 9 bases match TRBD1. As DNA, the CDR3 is TGCAGCGTTGAACTTGGGGGGGGACAGGGTGAAAAACTGTTTTTT. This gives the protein CSVELGGGQGEKLFF.